What follows are 6 T cell receptor beta chains derived from one specimen sequenced in a study of identical twins. Each CDR3 protein gets one entry after TCRdb re-called the 5' RACE reads with MiXCR. The data hold a few hundred thousand distinct CDR3 sequences, with around 12% observed a single time. These data are also associated with another study on yellow fever vaccine responses in identical twins.

Sequences were obtained from CD8+ T cells sorted from blood. These receptors all come from a woman between 18 and 29 years old in good health.

V usage is TRBV6-1 and J usage is TRBJ2-2; no clear D. Trimming cost V 4 bases and J 5 bases, with 8 bases left between them. The CDR3 is 13 amino acids. Germline values: CDR1 MNHNS, CDR2 SASEGT. The CDR3 protein is CASSVRETGELFF. CDR3 sequence (DNA): TGTGCCAGCAGTGTTAGGGAAACCGGGGAGCTGTTTTTT.

This clonotype has more than one count but fewer than ten. The J gene is TRBJ2-7, the V gene TRBV12-3 or TRBV12-4; TRBD2 aligns across 14 bases. Trimming removed 5 bases from V and 2 bases from J; junction bases left unmatched: 2. The CDR3 extends over 15 amino acids. The CDR3 coding sequence is TGTGCCAGCAGTGGACTAGCGGGAGGTCCCTACGAGCAGTACTTC. It codes for CASSGLAGGPYEQYF.

V usage is TRBV7-8 and J usage is TRBJ2-5, with TRBD2 matching over 9 bases. V shed 1 base and J 2 bases; nucleotides not matched to a gene: 8. CDR1 SGHVS and CDR2 FQNEAQ come from the germline V gene. This CDR3 region has 17 residues. The CDR3 DNA is TGTGCCAGCAGCTTAGTTCCGTCTAGCGGGGTGCAAGAGACCCAGTACTTC. Its translation: CASSLVPSSGVQETQYF.

This clonotype was seen more than once but under ten times. The V and J genes are TRBV29-1 and TRBJ2-1, with 9 bases fitting TRBD2. The CDR3 has 14 amino acids. The germline CDR1 and CDR2 sequences are SQVTM and ANQGSEA. V lost 7 bases to trimming and J lost 2 bases; unmatched junction nucleotides: 6. CDR3 residues: CSGKRLAAYNEQFF. In DNA, the CDR3 is TGCAGCGGCAAAAGACTAGCGGCCTACAATGAGCAGTTCTTC.

The J gene is TRBJ2-5, the V gene TRBV4-1, with a possible D match to TRBD1 (6 bases). Germline lookup yields CDR1 MGHRA and CDR2 YSYEKL. V gave up 4 bases and J gave up 7 bases, with 25 bases separating them. The CDR3 length is 17 residues. The CDR3 DNA is TGCGCCAGCAGCCCGCTCCCTGTTGAGACTAAGGGGGTGACCCAGTACTTC. This encodes CASSPLPVETKGVTQYF.

This clonotype turned up a few times. The CDR3 reads CASSHGRPPSHEQYF. The CDR3 nucleotides read TGTGCCAGCAGCCACGGGAGGCCCCCATCCCACGAGCAGTACTTC. V is TRBV11-2 and J is TRBJ2-7; TRBD2 matches at 7 bases. The V and J ends lost 5 bases and 5 bases, in that order; junction bases with no gene match: 12. Germline V lookup: CDR1 SGHAT, CDR2 FQNNGV. The CDR3 is 15 residues long.